Listed below are T cell receptor beta chains from one sample, sequenced in a study of T cells in Graves' hyperthyroidism and ophthalmopathy. TCRdb itself ran the multiplex PCR reads through MiXCR, one entry per CDR3 protein. The sample has 280,000 or so distinct CDR3 sequences, approximately 26% seen once; the top ten hold about a quarter. Sample: blood. These TCRs come from a man aged 35-49 years with Graves' hyperthyroidism that later progressed to Graves' ophthalmopathy. The CDR3 runs from the conserved cysteine through the conserved F or W. A D gene is named only where the DNA matches it firmly. The size field is filled for only some rows; it gives once, few, many or a size class.

d_call: -; j_call: TRBJ2-7; v_call: TRBV12-3/TRBV12-4; clone_size: many; cdr3_nt: TGTGCCAGCAGTTTAACCCCCATCTACTCGGGCGAAGCCTACGAGCAGTACTTC; cdr3_aa: CASSLTPIYSGEAYEQYF
d_call: TRBD1; j_call: TRBJ1-1; v_call: TRBV19; clone_size: many; cdr3_nt: TGTGCCAGTCGGGACAGCCCGAACACTGAAGCTTTCTTT; cdr3_aa: CASRDSPNTEAFF
d_call: -; j_call: TRBJ2-5; v_call: TRBV7-9; clone_size: many; cdr3_nt: TGTGCCAGCAGCTCCCCGGTCTCCCCGGAGACCCAGTACTTC; cdr3_aa: CASSSPVSPETQYF
d_call: TRBD1; j_call: TRBJ1-2; v_call: TRBV6-5; clone_size: many; cdr3_nt: TGTGCCAGCAAGGACAGGATCGACTATGGCTACACCTTC; cdr3_aa: CASKDRIDYGYTF
d_call: -; j_call: TRBJ2-7; v_call: TRBV9; clone_size: many; cdr3_nt: TGTGCCAGCAGCGTAAAGTCGGGACCCACCTACGAGCAGTACTTC; cdr3_aa: CASSVKSGPTYEQYF
d_call: TRBD2; j_call: TRBJ2-5; v_call: TRBV7-2; clone_size: -; cdr3_nt: TGTGCCAGCAGTTTCGGACTAGCGAGCATGGAGACCCAGTACTTC; cdr3_aa: CASSFGLASMETQYF
d_call: -; j_call: TRBJ1-1; v_call: TRBV5-1; clone_size: few; cdr3_nt: TGCGCCAGCAGCTTGGCGAAGGACAGAATAATGAACACTGAAGCTTTCTTT; cdr3_aa: CASSLAKDRIMNTEAFF
d_call: TRBD1; j_call: TRBJ1-1; v_call: TRBV11-3; clone_size: -; cdr3_nt: TGTGCCAGCAGCTTGGGCAGGGGGGGCACTGAAGCTTTCTTT; cdr3_aa: CASSLGRGGTEAFF
d_call: TRBD1; j_call: TRBJ1-1; v_call: TRBV6-4; clone_size: -; cdr3_nt: TGTGCCAGCAGTGCCGAGACAGGGGCTGGCACTGAAGCTTTCTTT; cdr3_aa: CASSAETGAGTEAFF
d_call: -; j_call: TRBJ1-3; v_call: TRBV6-1; clone_size: -; cdr3_nt: TGTGCCAGCAGTGAAGAAGTAGTCCTCGAGAGAAACACCATATATTTT; cdr3_aa: CASSEEVVLERNTIYF
d_call: -; j_call: TRBJ2-5; v_call: TRBV7-2; clone_size: -; cdr3_nt: TGTGCCAGCAGCTTAGACGGTTGGGAGACCCAGTACTTC; cdr3_aa: CASSLDGWETQYF
d_call: TRBD1; j_call: TRBJ2-7; v_call: TRBV3-1; clone_size: many; cdr3_nt: TGTGCCAGCAGCCAAAACAGGGGTGGCGAGCAGTACTTC; cdr3_aa: CASSQNRGGEQYF
d_call: -; j_call: TRBJ1-2; v_call: TRBV28; clone_size: many; cdr3_nt: TGTGCCAGCAGCGTTAACTATGGCTACACCTTC; cdr3_aa: CASSVNYGYTF
d_call: TRBD2; j_call: TRBJ2-5; v_call: TRBV20-1; clone_size: many; cdr3_nt: TGCAGTGCTAGGGCCCTCGCGGGAGGACTACACCAAGAGACCCAGTACTTC; cdr3_aa: CSARALAGGLHQETQYF
d_call: TRBD2; j_call: TRBJ2-7; v_call: TRBV20-1; clone_size: -; cdr3_nt: TGCTCGGTCACGACTAGCGGAATCTACGAGCAGTACTTC; cdr3_aa: CSVTTSGIYEQYF
d_call: -; j_call: TRBJ1-1; v_call: TRBV24-1; clone_size: many; cdr3_nt: TGTGCCACCAGTGGAGTGGAGGGGCCGAACACTGAAGCTTTCTTT; cdr3_aa: CATSGVEGPNTEAFF
d_call: -; j_call: TRBJ1-1; v_call: TRBV10-3; clone_size: many; cdr3_nt: TGTGCCATCAGTGACGGTAGGCAGATCGGCACTGAAGCTTTCTTT; cdr3_aa: CAISDGRQIGTEAFF
d_call: TRBD1; j_call: TRBJ1-5; v_call: TRBV20-1; clone_size: many; cdr3_nt: TGCAGTGCCACGACAGGGGTGTACAGCCGGCCCCAGCATTTT; cdr3_aa: CSATTGVYSRPQHF
d_call: TRBD1; j_call: TRBJ2-7; v_call: TRBV5-1; clone_size: many; cdr3_nt: TGCGCCAGCAGCTTGGCCGTCCCGGGACAGGGGCGAATCCCCTACGAGCAGTACTTC; cdr3_aa: CASSLAVPGQGRIPYEQYF
d_call: -; j_call: TRBJ1-3; v_call: TRBV6-1; clone_size: -; cdr3_nt: TGTGCCAGCAGGTCAGCAGACTCTGGAAACACCATATATTTT; cdr3_aa: CASRSADSGNTIYF
d_call: -; j_call: TRBJ1-5; v_call: TRBV6-5; clone_size: many; cdr3_nt: TGTGCCAGCACCACCGGACACAATCAGCCCCAGCATTTT; cdr3_aa: CASTTGHNQPQHF
d_call: -; j_call: TRBJ1-1; v_call: TRBV7-9; clone_size: many; cdr3_nt: TGTGCCAGCAGCCGAAAAATTACCAACACTGAAGCTTTCTTT; cdr3_aa: CASSRKITNTEAFF
d_call: TRBD2; j_call: TRBJ2-7; v_call: TRBV5-1; clone_size: many; cdr3_nt: TGCGCCAGCAGAAAAGGACTAGCGGGAGCCTACGAGCAGTACTTC; cdr3_aa: CASRKGLAGAYEQYF
d_call: -; j_call: TRBJ2-5; v_call: TRBV7-8; clone_size: few; cdr3_nt: TGTGCCAGCAAACAGGATCGCCAGGGCGGGTGGTACTTC; cdr3_aa: CASKQDRQGGWYF
d_call: -; j_call: TRBJ1-5; v_call: TRBV24-1; clone_size: many; cdr3_nt: TGTGCCACCAGTGATTCCGAGTATAGCAATCAGCCCCAGCATTTT; cdr3_aa: CATSDSEYSNQPQHF
d_call: TRBD1; j_call: TRBJ2-7; v_call: TRBV10-3; clone_size: many; cdr3_nt: TGTGCCATCAGAAACAGACCGGGACAGGATTACTACGAGCAGTACTTC; cdr3_aa: CAIRNRPGQDYYEQYF
d_call: -; j_call: TRBJ1-5; v_call: TRBV30; clone_size: many; cdr3_nt: TGTGCCTGGAGCCACAGGCGAGGGCAGCCCCAGCATTTT; cdr3_aa: CAWSHRRGQPQHF
d_call: TRBD2; j_call: TRBJ2-2; v_call: TRBV7-8; clone_size: -; cdr3_nt: TGTGCCAGCAGTTCCGGGACTAGCAGCACCGGGGAGCTGTTTTTT; cdr3_aa: CASSSGTSSTGELFF
d_call: -; j_call: TRBJ2-7; v_call: TRBV4-1; clone_size: -; cdr3_nt: TGCGCCAGCAGCCAAGTGAGAGGCAGGGGTGGCGAGCAGTACTTC; cdr3_aa: CASSQVRGRGGEQYF
d_call: TRBD1; j_call: TRBJ2-7; v_call: TRBV24-1; clone_size: many; cdr3_nt: TGTGCCACCACCGGGACAGGGGTCTACGAGCAGTACTTC; cdr3_aa: CATTGTGVYEQYF
d_call: -; j_call: TRBJ1-5; v_call: TRBV28; clone_size: many; cdr3_nt: TGTGCCAGCAGTATGGTGCGCAGTCAGCCCCAGCATTTT; cdr3_aa: CASSMVRSQPQHF
d_call: -; j_call: TRBJ2-7; v_call: TRBV6-1; clone_size: many; cdr3_nt: TGTGCCAGCAGTGAACAGAGAAGCTCCTACGAGCAGTACTTC; cdr3_aa: CASSEQRSSYEQYF
d_call: -; j_call: TRBJ1-2; v_call: TRBV24-1; clone_size: -; cdr3_nt: TGTGCCACCCACACGCCGGGAGAGGGCTACACCTTC; cdr3_aa: CATHTPGEGYTF
d_call: -; j_call: TRBJ1-1; v_call: TRBV12-3/TRBV12-4; clone_size: -; cdr3_nt: TGTGCCAGCAGTTTTAGGAGAACTGAAGCTTTCTTT; cdr3_aa: CASSFRRTEAFF
d_call: -; j_call: TRBJ1-5; v_call: TRBV29-1; clone_size: -; cdr3_nt: TGCAGCGTTGTCCCGGGGGGGCTCGATCAGCCCCAGCATTTT; cdr3_aa: CSVVPGGLDQPQHF
d_call: -; j_call: TRBJ1-1; v_call: TRBV6-1; clone_size: -; cdr3_nt: TGTGCCAGCAGTCGGATAGGGATGCCTGAAGCTTTCTTT; cdr3_aa: CASSRIGMPEAFF
d_call: -; j_call: TRBJ1-1; v_call: TRBV3-1; clone_size: many; cdr3_nt: TGTGCCAGCAGCCAAGTTGTGGGTGAAGCTTTCTTT; cdr3_aa: CASSQVVGEAFF
d_call: TRBD2; j_call: TRBJ2-2; v_call: TRBV7-9; clone_size: many; cdr3_nt: TGTGCCAGCAGCTTACGACTAGCGCCAACCGGGGAGCTGTTTTTT; cdr3_aa: CASSLRLAPTGELFF
d_call: -; j_call: TRBJ2-5; v_call: TRBV29-1; clone_size: -; cdr3_nt: TGCAGCGTTGCCAGGGAGGAGACCCAGTACTTC; cdr3_aa: CSVAREETQYF
d_call: -; j_call: TRBJ1-5; v_call: TRBV28; clone_size: -; cdr3_nt: TGTGCCAGTACGGGTGGATATCAGCCCCAGCATTTT; cdr3_aa: CASTGGYQPQHF
d_call: TRBD2; j_call: TRBJ2-5; v_call: TRBV6-5; clone_size: many; cdr3_nt: TGTGCCAGCAGTTACAACGAGGGAGGGCCGAGTAAAGAGACCCAGTACTTC; cdr3_aa: CASSYNEGGPSKETQYF
d_call: TRBD2; j_call: TRBJ2-3; v_call: TRBV5-1; clone_size: -; cdr3_nt: TGCGCCAGCAGCCCGACTAGCGGGAGGACCACAGATACGCAGTATTTT; cdr3_aa: CASSPTSGRTTDTQYF
d_call: TRBD1; j_call: TRBJ1-2; v_call: TRBV7-8; clone_size: many; cdr3_nt: TGTGCCAGCAGCACCATAGGGACAGGCACACCCATAGGAGGCTACACCTTC; cdr3_aa: CASSTIGTGTPIGGYTF
d_call: -; j_call: TRBJ1-5; v_call: TRBV6-7; clone_size: many; cdr3_nt: TGTGCCAGCAGTTTTACGGGCGGCACCAATCAGCCCCAGCATTTT; cdr3_aa: CASSFTGGTNQPQHF
d_call: TRBD2; j_call: TRBJ2-3; v_call: TRBV5-1; clone_size: few; cdr3_nt: TGCGCCAGCAGCTTAGCGGGAGGGATCACAGATACGCAGTATTTT; cdr3_aa: CASSLAGGITDTQYF
d_call: TRBD2; j_call: TRBJ2-2; v_call: TRBV10-3; clone_size: many; cdr3_nt: TGTGCCATCAGCATGCTAGCGGGAGTTAACACCGGGGAGCTGTTTTTT; cdr3_aa: CAISMLAGVNTGELFF
d_call: -; j_call: TRBJ2-5; v_call: TRBV20-1; clone_size: many; cdr3_nt: TGCAGTGCTATCCCCAGCACAGCCCAGTACTTC; cdr3_aa: CSAIPSTAQYF
d_call: TRBD1; j_call: TRBJ1-1; v_call: TRBV6-1; clone_size: -; cdr3_nt: TGTGCCAGCACCCATTTGGACAGGGTCGGCACTGAAGCTTTCTTT; cdr3_aa: CASTHLDRVGTEAFF
d_call: TRBD1; j_call: TRBJ2-2; v_call: TRBV12-3/TRBV12-4; clone_size: many; cdr3_nt: TGTGCCAGCATCGCTACAGGGGTCTCCGGGGAGCTGTTTTTT; cdr3_aa: CASIATGVSGELFF
d_call: -; j_call: TRBJ1-3; v_call: TRBV28; clone_size: many; cdr3_nt: TGTGCCAGCAGTTGGGACGTCTCTGGAAACACCATATATTTT; cdr3_aa: CASSWDVSGNTIYF
d_call: -; j_call: TRBJ1-1; v_call: TRBV20-1; clone_size: many; cdr3_nt: TGCAGTGCTAGAGGGGCAGGGACTGAAGCTTTCTTT; cdr3_aa: CSARGAGTEAFF
d_call: -; j_call: TRBJ1-1; v_call: TRBV12-3/TRBV12-4; clone_size: many; cdr3_nt: TGTGCCAGCAGCCGTCGGACGGTGAACACTGAAGCTTTCTTT; cdr3_aa: CASSRRTVNTEAFF
d_call: -; j_call: TRBJ2-5; v_call: TRBV28; clone_size: many; cdr3_nt: TGTGCCAGCAGTCGAGCGGGTCAAGAGACCCAGTACTTC; cdr3_aa: CASSRAGQETQYF
d_call: -; j_call: TRBJ2-2; v_call: TRBV9; clone_size: many; cdr3_nt: TGTGCCAGCAGCAAAAGACTGGGACGAGACACCGGGGAGCTGTTTTTT; cdr3_aa: CASSKRLGRDTGELFF